This T cell receptor beta chain was sequenced for a study of molecular identifiers for immune sequencing clone quantification (dated 2018 in TCRdb). Notes on the research overall: For a replicate experiment, RNA from around 20,000 or 99,000 naive CD8 T cells was divided into five aliquots, of which four were sequenced. CD8 T cells were used in a methods study to benchmark molecular-identifier clustering-based TCR repertoire sequencing (MIDCIRS) and TCR RNA copy counting. Study-level results and caveats: Clones above 20 RNA copies held over 99% of molecules in CMV-specific effector cells but under 1% in naive cells. When barcode sub-clustering was left out, chimeric consensus sequences inflated TCR diversity, with chimeras reaching as high as 47%. A single cell's worth of spiked-in Jurkat TCR RNA was reported detectable even among one million naive CD8 T cells. Identical TCR molecules sharing a barcode could cause highly expanded clone sizes to be underestimated. Modeling indicated around 2.7 TCR RNA copies recovered per cell, compared with about 9.4 by digital PCR, which implies a capture efficiency of around 29%. Spiked-in Jurkat TCR RNA (around 9 copies' worth), which is not part of the donor repertoire, was contained in the naive libraries.

Including cysteine and phenylalanine, the CDR3 has 14 amino acids. CDR3 DNA is the only sequence kept; it has 42 bases, read in frame from the first base. Relative to germline, V is 5 bases shorter and J is 5 bases shorter, with 12 bases between their ends. Naive CD8 T cell libraries were made from 20,000 to 1,000,000 sorted cells using 10%, 30% or 50% of purified RNA. Naive CD8 T cells were FACS-sorted as CD8+CD4-CCR7+CD45RA+ on a BD FACSAria II into RLT Plus buffer. Approximately eleven TCR copies' worth of Jurkat RNA were spiked into roughly 19,000-1,000,000 naive CD8 T cell samples to test detection sensitivity. CD8 T cells were enriched using RosetteSep CD8+ T Cell Enrichment Cocktail and Ficoll-Paque, and the enriched cells then underwent ACK red cell lysis. The sample holds many counts of this clonotype. Its antigen is still unknown. Base qualities are not provided; no much larger clone lies one nucleotide away.

Library construction relied on PCR. Sequencer: Illumina HiSeq 4000. Bulk TCR libraries were prepared as previously described, using TCR primers listed in Table S5. Purification of total RNA was performed with the Qiagen AllPrep DNA/RNA kit. Before any analysis, reads coming from multiple sequencing runs of the same library were combined into one pool. As for the original processing: Reads were retained only if an exact TCR constant sequence was present, and the retained reads were trimmed to 150 nt and grouped according to their 12-nt molecular barcodes. Reads inside each barcode group were sub-clustered using a 15% Levenshtein threshold, and a quality-weighted consensus sequence was constructed for each RNA molecule. Non-functional sequences were removed, as were lower-count sequences one edit away from another. Barcode sub-clusters with fewer than 20% of the maximum read count were removed, based on fitting two negative binomial distributions. TCRdb reprocessing: public reads trimmed at Q25 with fastp, clones called with MiXCR, in-frame beta chains kept. Merged by CDR3 protein, the rows form single entries marked with the most common genes and DNA. TCRdb, rather than the study authors, made the V and J calls. The sample table records about 640,000 distinct CDR3 sequences; around 20% of these occur just once. Clones ranked in the top ten supply 0.85% of the sample.

The sequence is built from TRBV12-3 or TRBV12-4 and TRBJ2-2; the D segment could be TRBD1, given 6 matching bases. Sequencing used naive CD8+ T cells from blood, with Jurkat cell RNA spiked in. The sample's cell subset or site, from its label and the paper: FACS-sorted CD8+CD4-CCR7+CD45RA+ naive T cells. This clonotype was obtained from a human donor in good health. Some libraries in this study had Jurkat cell RNA spiked in. Read as DNA, the sequence is TGTGCCAGCAGTGCCCAGCAGGGGACCGGGGAGCTGTTTTTT. Its amino acids are CASSAQQGTGELFF.